The 24 T cell receptor beta chains below were found in one sample sequenced in a study of vaccination effects on CD4 cells after COVID-19 (dated by TCRdb to between 2021 and 2024). Their cognate antigens are unknown. Library preparation used the immunoSEQ multiplex PCR assay. The table comes from immuneACCESS by way of TCRdb, which keeps in-frame sequences with V and J called. Part of the clones is missing from these tables; in studies checked, under half for an unresolved V gene and the rest for unknown reasons. The sample table shows approximately 78,000 clones, and 75% to 85% are seen once. 1.2% of the sample belongs to the ten largest clones. In the ViraFEST assay, PBMC were stimulated with viral peptide pools, and antigen-specific CD4+ T cell clonotypes were then identified by expansion using TCR sequencing. After around 11 days of culture, CD4+ T cells were isolated with the EasySep CD4+ T cell isolation kit. Each participant got two doses of an mRNA SARS-CoV-2 vaccine, either BNT162b2 or mRNA-1273.

Sequences were derived from CD4+ T cells from PBMCs cultured with HCoV-229E spike peptides, sampled after COVID-19 vaccination. The sample's cell subset or site, from its label and the paper: HCoV-229E spike overlapping peptide pool stimulation. The receptors here all came from a human donor who received a COVID-19 vaccine.

The chain joins TRBV5-1 to TRBJ1-1; D is ambiguous. The CDR3 has 14 residues. Germline CDR1 and CDR2: SGHRS and YFSETQ. V dropped 4 bases and J dropped 1 base, with 11 bases sitting between them. DNA for the CDR3: TGCGCCAGCAGCGCCGGTCCCTCGAACACTGAAGCTTTCTTT. The encoded protein is CASSAGPSNTEAFF.

This chain joins TRBV2 and TRBJ1-1, with D hard to call. V dropped 7 bases and J dropped 4 bases, with 10 bases sitting between them. The CDR3 sequence is 12 residues long. Germline V gene lookup returns CDR1 SNHLY and CDR2 FYNNEI. CDR3 region: CASKKGITEAFF. The CDR3 region has the DNA TGTGCCAGCAAAAAAGGGATCACTGAAGCTTTCTTT.

Turning to this clone: This may arise from a read error, as a much more abundant clone is one base away. This chain connects TRBV2 to TRBJ1-1; D uncertain. Looked up from germline, CDR1 is SNHLY and CDR2 is FYNNEI. The CDR3 consists of 13 residues. Deletions cut 8 bases from V and 1 base from J, with 11 bases between. The CDR3 region has the DNA TGTGCCAGCTCAAAGATGGGGAACACTGAAGCTTTCTTT. This codes for CASSKMGNTEAFF.

This clone appeared a few times. CDR3: CASSVVGGIGSPLHF. DNA for the CDR3: TGTGCCAGCAGCGTAGTAGGGGGCATCGGGTCACCCCTCCACTTT. The chain uses TRBV9 and TRBJ1-6; TRBD1 agrees at 7 bases. Per germline, CDR1 SGDLS and CDR2 YYNGEE. The J segment lost 10 bases and the V segment lost 0 bases, leaving 7 bases of the junction unmatched. The CDR3 is made up of 15 amino acids.

This clone has just one count. The CDR3 DNA sequence: TGTGCCACCAATAGGGATGCCGCAGGGACCCAGTACTTC. Amino acids: CATNRDAAGTQYF. The V and J genes are TRBV24-1 and TRBJ2-5; D is unresolved. The germline CDR1 and CDR2 sequences are KGHDR and SFDVKD. This CDR3 has 13 residues. V shed 8 bases and J shed 7 bases, with 16 bases lying between them.

The chain couples TRBV6-2 or TRBV6-3 to TRBJ1-5; no definite D call. The V gene's germline CDR1 is MNHEY and CDR2 SVGEGT. The length of the CDR3 is 14 residues. V was clipped by 0 bases and J by 4 bases, with 7 bases between them. CDR3 nucleotides: TGTGCCAGCAGTTACTCGACAACAAATCAGCCCCAGCATTTT. It specifies CASSYSTTNQPQHF.

The chain recombines TRBV6-6 with TRBJ1-1; 10 positions agree with TRBD1. The CDR3 sequence is 16 residues long. CDR1 is MNHNY and CDR2 is SVGAGI in the germline V gene (reference sequence). V lost 6 bases and J lost 3; bases outside the gene matches: 10. In nucleotides, the CDR3 is TGTGCCAGCAGCCCCCTTCCGGGACAGGGGTACACTGAAGCTTTCTTT. Its translation: CASSPLPGQGYTEAFF.

V usage is TRBV18 and J usage is TRBJ1-2; 8 nucleotides agree with TRBD1. Germline CDR1 and CDR2: KGHSH and LQKENI. J gave up 4 bases and V 6 bases, and 10 bases lay outside the gene matches. The CDR3 sequence is 15 residues long. CDR3 in DNA: TGTGCCAGCTCCGACGGGGGCACAGGGGGCTATGGCTACACCTTC. Translated: CASSDGGTGGYGYTF.

This rearrangement joins TRBV6-5 to TRBJ1-1; D possibly corresponds to TRBD1 (6 bases). Trimming left V 6 bases short and J 0 bases short, with 8 bases between. Germline CDR1 is MNHEY and CDR2 is SVGAGI. CDR3 length: 13 amino acids. CDR3 residues: CASSGTMNTEAFF. CDR3 nucleotides: TGTGCCAGCAGCGGGACAATGAACACTGAAGCTTTCTTT.

This chain links TRBV2 with TRBJ2-5; D is tentatively TRBD1 or TRBD2 (5 bases each). Germline V CDR1 and CDR2: SNHLY, FYNNEI. The CDR3 has 14 amino acids. The ends were cut back, 7 bases at V and 2 bases at J, with 14 bases in the middle. The chain's CDR3 is CASTGTGTQETQYF. CDR3 DNA sequence: TGTGCCAGCACAGGAACCGGGACGCAAGAGACCCAGTACTTC.

This chain connects TRBV6-5 to TRBJ2-3; D not certain. This CDR3 has 14 residues. Germline V gene lookup returns CDR1 MNHEY and CDR2 SVGAGI. Trimming shortened V by 2 bases and J by 0 bases, and 6 bases separated the two germline ends. CDR3 protein: CASSYVYSTDTQYF. As DNA, the CDR3 is TGTGCCAGCAGTTACGTATACAGCACAGATACGCAGTATTTT.

The chain is built from TRBV10-3 and TRBJ2-5; tentative D call: TRBD1 (5 bases). Per germline, CDR1 ENHRY and CDR2 SYGVKD. V shed 6 bases and J shed 5 bases, with 13 bases lying between them. The CDR3 extends over 13 amino acids. The chain's CDR3 is CAIRDTSVETQYF. CDR3 nucleotides: TGTGCCATCAGGGACACCTCGGTGGAGACCCAGTACTTC.

The chain links TRBV6-1 to TRBJ1-3; D is uncertain. The germline V and J ends were trimmed by 2 bases and 3 bases, with 17 bases remaining between them. Germline V gene data show CDR1 as MNHNS and CDR2 as SASEGT. The CDR3 sequence is 17 residues long. DNA of the CDR3: TGTGCCAGCAGTGAATCCGGCGCGCCCCGTTATGGAAACACCATATATTTT. As protein: CASSESGAPRYGNTIYF.

The chain employs TRBV5-1 and TRBJ1-1; D is unresolved. Germline lookup yields CDR1 SGHRS and CDR2 YFSETQ. The germline V and J ends were trimmed by 0 bases and 3 bases, with 6 bases remaining between them. The CDR3 has 13 amino acids. For the CDR3, the DNA is TGCGCCAGCAGCTTGGCCGTGGACACTGAAGCTTTCTTT. Translated: CASSLAVDTEAFF.

This clone is a singleton in its sample. V usage is TRBV5-4 and J usage is TRBJ2-3; D is possibly TRBD1 or TRBD2 (6 bases each). The CDR3 runs to 16 residues. V was trimmed by 5 bases and J by 3 bases, leaving 19 bases between them. CDR1 is SGHNT and CDR2 is YYREEE in the germline V gene (reference sequence). As DNA, the CDR3 is TGTGCCAGCAGGAATAAAAAGGGGGGTTCGACAGATACGCAGTATTTT. Translated: CASRNKKGGSTDTQYF.

The chain couples TRBV27 to TRBJ1-1; 8 bases map to TRBD1. This CDR3 region has 15 residues. Trimming removed 5 bases from V and 1 base from J; junction bases left unmatched: 6. Germline V gene data show CDR1 as MNHEY and CDR2 as SMNVEV (reference sequence). CDR3 loop: CASSPWTGTNTEAFF. The CDR3 DNA reads as TGTGCCAGCAGTCCCTGGACAGGGACGAACACTGAAGCTTTCTTT.

This clone was counted a single time. J is TRBJ1-5 and V is TRBV12-3 or TRBV12-4; D remains ambiguous. This CDR3 region has 12 residues. Trimming shortened V by 5 bases and J by 5 bases, and 7 bases separated the two germline ends. CDR3 sequence: CASSPDYQPQHF. The DNA of the CDR3 is TGTGCCAGCAGTCCGGACTATCAGCCCCAGCATTTT.

The chain recombines TRBV7-9 with TRBJ1-5; maybe TRBD1 (6 bases). There are 15 residues in the CDR3. The germline gives CDR1 SEHNR, CDR2 FQNEAQ (reference sequence). Trimming left V 4 bases short and J 3 bases short, with 13 bases between. CDR3 sequence reads: CASSSTGNPNQPQHF. The DNA of the CDR3 is TGTGCCAGCAGCTCCACAGGGAATCCCAATCAGCCCCAGCATTTT.

The chain recombines TRBV2 with TRBJ1-2, with D possibly TRBD1 on 6 matching bases. CDR1 is SNHLY and CDR2 is FYNNEI in the germline V gene. Deletions cut 3 bases from V and 4 bases from J, with 12 bases between. This CDR3 spans 14 amino acids. The CDR3 nucleotides are TGTGCCAGCAGTGAGCAGGGGTTGGGCTATGGCTACACCTTC. Residues: CASSEQGLGYGYTF.

The chain has TRBV6-5 and TRBJ1-2, with 7 bases fitting TRBD1. V lost 6 bases, J lost 5 bases, and 6 bases stayed unmatched. Germline CDR1 MNHEY, CDR2 SVGAGI. The CDR3 contains 13 residues. The CDR3 is CASRRGQPYGYTF. CDR3 DNA: TGTGCCAGCAGGCGGGGACAGCCATATGGCTACACCTTC.

The CDR3 protein is CASKTGGYGYTF. The CDR3 nucleotides are TGTGCCAGCAAGACAGGGGGCTATGGCTACACCTTC. The chain joins TRBV28 to TRBJ1-2; 9 positions agree with TRBD1. The CDR3 runs to 12 residues. V shed 7 bases, J shed 4 bases, and the junction held 1 base outside the gene matches. CDR1 is MDHEN and CDR2 is SYDVKM in the germline V gene.

V is TRBV14 and J is TRBJ2-3; no clear D gene. The germline V gene has CDR1 SGHDN and CDR2 FVKESK. V lost 1 base and J lost 6, with 2 bases in between. The CDR3 consists of 11 residues. CDR3 protein: CASSQADTQYF. The CDR3 DNA is TGTGCCAGCAGCCAAGCTGATACGCAGTATTTT.

This clone was seen only a few times. The rearrangement uses TRBV3-1 (or the pseudogene TRBV3-2) and TRBJ2-2; 10 positions agree with TRBD2. Germline CDR1 is LGHDT and CDR2 is YNNKEL (reference sequence). The length of the CDR3 is 15 residues. V lost 8 bases, J lost 1 base, and 4 bases stayed unmatched. As DNA, the CDR3 is TGTGCCAGCTCACGACTAGCGGGGAACACCGGGGAGCTGTTTTTT. Translating it yields CASSRLAGNTGELFF.

V gene TRBV27 combines with J gene TRBJ2-7; D remains unclear. This CDR3 comprises 13 residues. V shed 3 bases and J shed 4 bases, with 10 bases lying between them. Germline V CDR1 and CDR2: MNHEY, SMNVEV (reference sequence). In DNA form, the CDR3 reads TGTGCCAGCAGTTTTGGTCTGGGATACGAGCAGTACGTC. Amino acids: CASSFGLGYEQYV.